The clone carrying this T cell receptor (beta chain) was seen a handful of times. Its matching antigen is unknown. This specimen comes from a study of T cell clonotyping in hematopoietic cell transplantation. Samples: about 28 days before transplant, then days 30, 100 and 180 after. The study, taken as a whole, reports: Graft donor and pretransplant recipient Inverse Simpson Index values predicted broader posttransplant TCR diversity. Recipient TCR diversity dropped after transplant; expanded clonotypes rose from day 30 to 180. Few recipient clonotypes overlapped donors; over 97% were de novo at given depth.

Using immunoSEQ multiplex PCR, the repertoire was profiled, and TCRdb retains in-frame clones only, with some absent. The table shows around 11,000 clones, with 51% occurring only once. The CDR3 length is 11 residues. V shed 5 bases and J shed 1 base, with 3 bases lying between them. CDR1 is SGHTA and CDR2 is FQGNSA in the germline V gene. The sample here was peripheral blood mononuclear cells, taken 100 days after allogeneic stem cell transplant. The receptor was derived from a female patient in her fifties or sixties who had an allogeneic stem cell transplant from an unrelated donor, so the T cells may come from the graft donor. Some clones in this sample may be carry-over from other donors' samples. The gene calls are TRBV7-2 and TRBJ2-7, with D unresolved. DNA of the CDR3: TGTGCCAGCAGCCTATCCTACGAGCAGTACTTC. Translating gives CASSLSYEQYF.